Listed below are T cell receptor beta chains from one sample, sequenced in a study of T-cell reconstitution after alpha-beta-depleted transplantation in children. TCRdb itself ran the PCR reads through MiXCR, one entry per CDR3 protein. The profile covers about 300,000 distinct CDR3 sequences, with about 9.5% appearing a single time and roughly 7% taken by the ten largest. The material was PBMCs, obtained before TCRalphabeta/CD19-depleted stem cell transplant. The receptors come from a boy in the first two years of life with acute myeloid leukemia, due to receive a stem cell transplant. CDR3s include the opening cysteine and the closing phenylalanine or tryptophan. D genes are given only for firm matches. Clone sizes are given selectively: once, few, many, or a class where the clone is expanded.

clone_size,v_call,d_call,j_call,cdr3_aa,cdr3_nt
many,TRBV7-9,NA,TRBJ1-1,CASSLALANTEAFF,TGTGCCAGCAGCTTAGCGCTAGCGAACACTGAAGCTTTCTTT
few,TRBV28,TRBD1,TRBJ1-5,CASSLDRGRQPQHF,TGTGCCAGCAGTTTGGACAGGGGAAGGCAGCCCCAGCATTTT
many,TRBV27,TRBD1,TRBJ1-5,CASSQTTTGDQPQHF,TGTGCCAGCAGTCAGACCACAACAGGGGATCAGCCCCAGCATTTT
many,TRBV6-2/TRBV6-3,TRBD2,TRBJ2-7,CASSFSGGRFYEQYF,TGTGCCAGCAGTTTTAGCGGGGGGCGATTCTACGAGCAGTACTTC
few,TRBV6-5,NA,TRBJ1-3,CASSYGSSSGNTIYF,TGTGCCAGCAGTTACGGATCCAGCTCTGGAAACACCATATATTTT
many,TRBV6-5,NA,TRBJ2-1,CASSYSRNRAGEQFF,TGTGCCAGCAGTTACTCACGAAACAGGGCGGGTGAGCAGTTCTTC
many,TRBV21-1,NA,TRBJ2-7,CASSKTGCPGTTSYEQYF,TGTGCCAGCAGCAAGACGGGTTGTCCCGGGACCACCTCCTACGAGCAGTACTTC
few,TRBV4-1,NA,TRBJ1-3,CASSQDRQSHTIYF,TGCGCCAGCAGCCAAGATCGTCAGTCGCACACCATATATTTT
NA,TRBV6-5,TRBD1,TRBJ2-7,CASSDRGEQYF,TGTGCCAGCAGTGACAGGGGCGAGCAGTACTTC
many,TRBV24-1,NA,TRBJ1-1,CATSDRGQNTEAFF,TGTGCCACCAGTGACCGTGGACAGAACACTGAAGCTTTCTTT
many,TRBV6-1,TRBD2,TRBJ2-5,CASIPMGWLAGTQETQYF,TGTGCCAGCATTCCGATGGGTTGGCTAGCGGGGACCCAAGAGACCCAGTACTTC
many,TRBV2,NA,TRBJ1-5,CASSPRVRPQPQHF,TGTGCCAGCAGCCCAAGAGTCCGCCCTCAGCCCCAGCATTTT
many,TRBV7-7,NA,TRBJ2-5,CASSSPDLGETQYF,TGTGCTAGCAGCTCCCCGGACCTGGGCGAGACCCAGTACTTC
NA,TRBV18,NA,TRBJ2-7,CASSPIGRYYEQYF,TGTGCCAGCTCACCAATAGGGCGGTATTACGAGCAGTACTTC
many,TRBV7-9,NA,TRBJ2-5,CASSLAGRTQETQYF,TGTGCCAGCAGCTTAGCGGGCAGGACACAAGAGACCCAGTACTTC
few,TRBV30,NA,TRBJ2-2,CAWLLPTGELFF,TGTGCCTGGTTGCTACCCACCGGGGAGCTGTTTTTT
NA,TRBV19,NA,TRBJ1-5,CASSITGFDQPQHF,TGTGCCAGTAGTATTACAGGGTTTGACCAGCCCCAGCATTTT
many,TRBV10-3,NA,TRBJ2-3,CAIGPGVLTDTQYF,TGTGCCATCGGCCCCGGGGTGCTCACAGATACGCAGTATTTT
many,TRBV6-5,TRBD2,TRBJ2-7,CASSSRGGYEQYF,TGTGCCAGCAGTTCTCGGGGGGGCTACGAGCAGTACTTC
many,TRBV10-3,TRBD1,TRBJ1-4,CAIKGQGAEKLFF,TGTGCCATCAAGGGACAGGGGGCAGAAAAACTGTTTTTT
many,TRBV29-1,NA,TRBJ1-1,CSVVAVNTEAFF,TGCAGCGTTGTGGCGGTGAACACTGAAGCTTTCTTT
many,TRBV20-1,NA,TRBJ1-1,CSGNTGTKAFF,TGCAGTGGGAACACAGGGACGAAAGCTTTCTTT
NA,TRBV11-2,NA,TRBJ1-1,CASSLVDEYTEAFF,TGTGCCAGCAGCTTAGTTGATGAATACACTGAAGCTTTCTTT
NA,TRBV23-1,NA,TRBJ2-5,CSGRGKGGPQETQYF,TGCTCCGGGCGAGGGAAGGGGGGCCCCCAAGAGACCCAGTACTTC
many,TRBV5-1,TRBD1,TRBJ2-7,CASSRQGAFYEQYF,TGCGCCAGCAGCCGACAGGGGGCATTCTACGAGCAGTACTTC
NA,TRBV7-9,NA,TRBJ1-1,CASRRAGNTEAFF,TGTGCCAGCAGGAGGGCGGGGAACACTGAAGCTTTCTTT
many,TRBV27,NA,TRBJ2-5,CASSLGGDVETQYF,TGTGCCAGCAGTTTAGGAGGGGACGTAGAGACCCAGTACTTC